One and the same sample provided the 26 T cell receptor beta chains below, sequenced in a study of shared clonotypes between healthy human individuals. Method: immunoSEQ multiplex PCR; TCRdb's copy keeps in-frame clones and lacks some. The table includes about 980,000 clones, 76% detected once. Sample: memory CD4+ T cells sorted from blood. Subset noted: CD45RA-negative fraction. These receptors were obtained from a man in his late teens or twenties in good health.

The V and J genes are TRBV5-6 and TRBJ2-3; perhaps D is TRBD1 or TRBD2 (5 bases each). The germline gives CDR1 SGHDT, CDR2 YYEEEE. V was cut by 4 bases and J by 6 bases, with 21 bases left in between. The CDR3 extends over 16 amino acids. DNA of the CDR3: TGTGCCAGCAGCCATAACTCCGGGGCCGCTAGGGATACGCAGTATTTT. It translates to CASSHNSGAARDTQYF.

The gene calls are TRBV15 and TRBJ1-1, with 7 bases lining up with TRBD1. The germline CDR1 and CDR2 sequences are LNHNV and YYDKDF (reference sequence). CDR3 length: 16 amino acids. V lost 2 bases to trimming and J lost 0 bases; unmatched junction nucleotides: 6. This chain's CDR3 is CATSRTGEGMNTEAFF. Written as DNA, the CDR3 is TGTGCCACCAGCAGAACAGGGGAAGGCATGAACACTGAAGCTTTCTTT.

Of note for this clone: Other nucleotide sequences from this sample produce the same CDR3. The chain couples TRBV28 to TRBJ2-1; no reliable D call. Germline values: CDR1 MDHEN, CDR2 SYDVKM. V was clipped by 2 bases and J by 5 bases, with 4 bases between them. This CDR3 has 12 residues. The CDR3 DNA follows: TGTGCCAGCAGTTTACTTAACAATGAGCAGTTCTTC. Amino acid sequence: CASSLLNNEQFF.

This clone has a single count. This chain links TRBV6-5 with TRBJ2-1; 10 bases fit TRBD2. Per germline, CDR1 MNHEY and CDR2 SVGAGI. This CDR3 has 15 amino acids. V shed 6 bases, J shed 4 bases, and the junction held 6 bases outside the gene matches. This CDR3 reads CASSPLAGTYNEQFF. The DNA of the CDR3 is TGTGCCAGCAGCCCACTAGCGGGAACTTACAATGAGCAGTTCTTC.

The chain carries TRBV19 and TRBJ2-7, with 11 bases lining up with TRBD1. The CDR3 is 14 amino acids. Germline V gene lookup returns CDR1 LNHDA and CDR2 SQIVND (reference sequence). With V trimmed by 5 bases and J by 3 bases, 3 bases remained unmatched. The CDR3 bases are TGTGCCAGTAGTTTGGGACAGGGGGTCTACGAGCAGTACTTC. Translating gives CASSLGQGVYEQYF.

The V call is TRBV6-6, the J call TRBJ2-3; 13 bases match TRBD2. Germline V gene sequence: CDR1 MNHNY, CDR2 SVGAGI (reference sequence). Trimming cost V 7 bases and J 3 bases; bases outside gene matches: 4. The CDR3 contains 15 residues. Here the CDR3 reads CASTTLAGGTDTQYF. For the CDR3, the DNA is TGTGCCAGCACCACACTAGCGGGAGGGACAGATACGCAGTATTTT.

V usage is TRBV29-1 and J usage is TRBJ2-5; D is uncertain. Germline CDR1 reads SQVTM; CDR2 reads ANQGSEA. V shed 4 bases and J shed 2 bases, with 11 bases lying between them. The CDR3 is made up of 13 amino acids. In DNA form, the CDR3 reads TGCAGCGTTGGAACGGCGGCTCAAGAGACCCAGTACTTC. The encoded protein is CSVGTAAQETQYF.

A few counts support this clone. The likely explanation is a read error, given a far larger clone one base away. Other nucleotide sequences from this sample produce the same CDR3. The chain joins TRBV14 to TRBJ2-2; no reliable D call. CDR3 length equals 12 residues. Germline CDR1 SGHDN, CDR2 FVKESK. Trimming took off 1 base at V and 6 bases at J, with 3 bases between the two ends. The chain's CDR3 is CASSQVSGELFF. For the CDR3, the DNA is TGTGCCAGCAGCCAAGTCTCCGGGGAGCTGTTTTTT.

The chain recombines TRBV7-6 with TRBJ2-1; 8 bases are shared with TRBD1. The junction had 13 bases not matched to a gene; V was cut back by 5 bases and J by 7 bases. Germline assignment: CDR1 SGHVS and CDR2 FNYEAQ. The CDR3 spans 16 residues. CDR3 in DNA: TGTGCCAGCAGCCTCACTGGACAGGGAGAGATTAATGAGCAGTTCTTC. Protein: CASSLTGQGEINEQFF.

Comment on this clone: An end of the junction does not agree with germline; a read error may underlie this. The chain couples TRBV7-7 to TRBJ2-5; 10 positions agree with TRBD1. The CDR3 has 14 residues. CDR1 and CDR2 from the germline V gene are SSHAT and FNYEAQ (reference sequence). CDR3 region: CASSQDRGQETQYF. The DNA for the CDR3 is TGTGCTAGCAGCCAGGACAGGGGGCAAGAGACCCAGTACTTC.

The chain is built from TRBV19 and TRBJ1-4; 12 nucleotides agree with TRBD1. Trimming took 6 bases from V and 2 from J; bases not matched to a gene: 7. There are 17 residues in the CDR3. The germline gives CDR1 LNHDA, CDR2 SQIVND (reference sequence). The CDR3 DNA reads TGTGCCAGTAGGACGGGACAGGGGGCGGCTACTAATGAAAAACTGTTTTTT. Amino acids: CASRTGQGAATNEKLFF.

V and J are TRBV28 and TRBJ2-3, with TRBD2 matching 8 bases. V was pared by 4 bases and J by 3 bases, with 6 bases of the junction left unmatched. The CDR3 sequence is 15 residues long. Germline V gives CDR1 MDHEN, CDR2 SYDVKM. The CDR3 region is CASSSRGGRTDTQYF. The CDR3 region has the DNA TGTGCCAGCAGTTCACGGGGGGGGCGGACAGATACGCAGTATTTT.

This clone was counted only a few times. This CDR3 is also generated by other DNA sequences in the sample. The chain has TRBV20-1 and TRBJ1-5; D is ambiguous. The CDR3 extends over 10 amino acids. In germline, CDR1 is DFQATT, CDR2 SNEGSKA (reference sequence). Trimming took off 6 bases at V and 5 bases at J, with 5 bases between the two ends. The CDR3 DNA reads TGCAGTGCCGGCGATCAGCCCCAGCATTTT. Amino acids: CSAGDQPQHF.

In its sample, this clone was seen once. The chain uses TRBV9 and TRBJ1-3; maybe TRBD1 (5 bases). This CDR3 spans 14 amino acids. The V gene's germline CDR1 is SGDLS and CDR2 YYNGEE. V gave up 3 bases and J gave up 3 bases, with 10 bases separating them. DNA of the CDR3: TGTGCCAGCAGCGACGGAGGGGTTGGAAACACCATATATTTT. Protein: CASSDGGVGNTIYF.

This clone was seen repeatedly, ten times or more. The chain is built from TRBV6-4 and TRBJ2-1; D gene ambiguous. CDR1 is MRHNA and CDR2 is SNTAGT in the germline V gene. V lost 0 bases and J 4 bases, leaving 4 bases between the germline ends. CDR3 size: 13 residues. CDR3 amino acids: CASSDSGYNEQFF. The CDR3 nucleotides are TGTGCCAGCAGTGACTCAGGGTACAATGAGCAGTTCTTC.

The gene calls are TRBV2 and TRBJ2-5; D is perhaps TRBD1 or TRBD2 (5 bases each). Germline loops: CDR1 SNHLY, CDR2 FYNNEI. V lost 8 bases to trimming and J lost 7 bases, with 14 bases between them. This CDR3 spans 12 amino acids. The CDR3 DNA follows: TGTGCCAGCCGATTGGGGGATGTGACCCAGTACTTC. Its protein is CASRLGDVTQYF.

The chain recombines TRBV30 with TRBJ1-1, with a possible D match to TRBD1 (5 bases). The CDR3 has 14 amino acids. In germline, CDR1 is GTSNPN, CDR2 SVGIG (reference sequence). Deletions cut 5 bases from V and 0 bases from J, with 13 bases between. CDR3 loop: CAWDSGQLNTEAFF. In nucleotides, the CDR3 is TGTGCCTGGGATTCGGGGCAACTGAACACTGAAGCTTTCTTT.

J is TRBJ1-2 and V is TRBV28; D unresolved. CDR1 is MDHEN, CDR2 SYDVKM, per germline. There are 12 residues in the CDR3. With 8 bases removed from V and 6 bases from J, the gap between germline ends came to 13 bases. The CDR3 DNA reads TGTGCCAGCGGCAGGTCGTATGATGGCTACACCTTC. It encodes CASGRSYDGYTF.

CDR3 nucleotides: TGTGCCTGGAGTGTTGCAAGACTCGAGGCCCAGTACTTC. Residues: CAWSVARLEAQYF. This chain joins TRBV30 and TRBJ2-5; D uncertain. V was cut by 0 bases and J by 9 bases, with 14 bases left in between. The CDR3 spans 13 residues. Germline V CDR1 and CDR2: GTSNPN, SVGIG (reference sequence).

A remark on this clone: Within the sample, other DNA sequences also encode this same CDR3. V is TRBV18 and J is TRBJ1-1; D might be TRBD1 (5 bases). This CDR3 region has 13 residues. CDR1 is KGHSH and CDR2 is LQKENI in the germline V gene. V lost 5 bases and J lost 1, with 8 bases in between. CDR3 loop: CASSSGQNTEAFF. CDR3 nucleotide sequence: TGTGCCAGCTCATCAGGACAGAACACTGAAGCTTTCTTT. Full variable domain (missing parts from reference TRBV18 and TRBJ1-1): NAGVMQNPRHLVRRRGQEARLRCSPMKGHSHVYWYRQLPEEGLKFMVYLQKENIIDESGMPKERFSAEFPKEGPSILRIQQVVRGDSAAYFCASSSGQNTEAFFGQGTRLTVV.

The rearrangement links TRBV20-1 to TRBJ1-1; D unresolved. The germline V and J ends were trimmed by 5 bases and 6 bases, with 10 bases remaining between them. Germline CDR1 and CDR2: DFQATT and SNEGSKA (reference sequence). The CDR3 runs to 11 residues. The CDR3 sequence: CSALGRAEAFF. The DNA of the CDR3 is TGCAGTGCTCTCGGACGCGCTGAAGCTTTCTTT.

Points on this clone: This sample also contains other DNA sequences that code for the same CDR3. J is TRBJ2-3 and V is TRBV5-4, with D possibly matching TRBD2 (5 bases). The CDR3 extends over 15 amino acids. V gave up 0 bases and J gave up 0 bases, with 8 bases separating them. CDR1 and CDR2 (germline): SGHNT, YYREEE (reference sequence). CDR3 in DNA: TGTGCCAGCAGCTTGGACGGAGGTAGCACAGATACGCAGTATTTT. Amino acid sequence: CASSLDGGSTDTQYF. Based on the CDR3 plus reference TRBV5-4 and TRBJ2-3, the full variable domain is ETGVTQSPTHLIKTRGQQVTLRCSSQSGHNTVSWYQQALGQGPQFIFQYYREEENGRGNFPPRFSGLQFPNYSSELNVNALELDDSALYLCASSLDGGSTDTQYFGPGTRLTVL.

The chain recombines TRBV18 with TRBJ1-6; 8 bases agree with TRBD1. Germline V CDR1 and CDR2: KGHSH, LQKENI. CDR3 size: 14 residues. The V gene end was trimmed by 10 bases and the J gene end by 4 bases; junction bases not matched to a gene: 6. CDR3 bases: TGTGCCACCCGGACAGGGTTTTATAATTCACCCCTCCACTTT. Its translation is CATRTGFYNSPLHF.

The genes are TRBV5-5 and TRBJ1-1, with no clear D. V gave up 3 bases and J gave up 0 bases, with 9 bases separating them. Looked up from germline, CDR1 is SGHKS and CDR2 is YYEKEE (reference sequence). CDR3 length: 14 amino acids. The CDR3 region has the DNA TGTGCCAGCAGCTCGCAGATCATGAACACTGAAGCTTTCTTT. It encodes CASSSQIMNTEAFF.

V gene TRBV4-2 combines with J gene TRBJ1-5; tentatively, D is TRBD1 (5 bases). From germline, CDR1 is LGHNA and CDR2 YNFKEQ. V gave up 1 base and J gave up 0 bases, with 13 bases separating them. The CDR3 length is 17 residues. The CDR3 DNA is TGTGCCAGCAGCCAAGTTTCCTTTGGGGGTAGCAATCAGCCCCAGCATTTT. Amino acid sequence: CASSQVSFGGSNQPQHF.

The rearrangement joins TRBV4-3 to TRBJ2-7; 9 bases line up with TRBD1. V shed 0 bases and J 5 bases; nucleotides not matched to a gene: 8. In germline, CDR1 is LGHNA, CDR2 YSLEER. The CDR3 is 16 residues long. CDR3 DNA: TGCGCCAGCAGCCAAGACTTCGACAGGGGGACCCACGAGCAGTACTTC. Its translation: CASSQDFDRGTHEQYF.